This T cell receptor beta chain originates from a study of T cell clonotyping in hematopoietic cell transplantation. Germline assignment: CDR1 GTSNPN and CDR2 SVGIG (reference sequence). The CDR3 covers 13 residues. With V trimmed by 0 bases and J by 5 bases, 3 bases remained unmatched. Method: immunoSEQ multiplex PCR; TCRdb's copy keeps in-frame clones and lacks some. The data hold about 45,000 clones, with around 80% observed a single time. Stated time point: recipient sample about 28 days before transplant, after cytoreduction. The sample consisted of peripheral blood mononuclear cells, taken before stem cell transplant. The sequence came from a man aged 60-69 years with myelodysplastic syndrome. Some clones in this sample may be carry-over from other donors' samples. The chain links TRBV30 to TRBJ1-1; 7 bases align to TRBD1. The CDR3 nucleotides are TGTGCCTGGAGTGTAGGGGGCGGGACTGAAGCTTTCTTT. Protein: CAWSVGGGTEAFF.